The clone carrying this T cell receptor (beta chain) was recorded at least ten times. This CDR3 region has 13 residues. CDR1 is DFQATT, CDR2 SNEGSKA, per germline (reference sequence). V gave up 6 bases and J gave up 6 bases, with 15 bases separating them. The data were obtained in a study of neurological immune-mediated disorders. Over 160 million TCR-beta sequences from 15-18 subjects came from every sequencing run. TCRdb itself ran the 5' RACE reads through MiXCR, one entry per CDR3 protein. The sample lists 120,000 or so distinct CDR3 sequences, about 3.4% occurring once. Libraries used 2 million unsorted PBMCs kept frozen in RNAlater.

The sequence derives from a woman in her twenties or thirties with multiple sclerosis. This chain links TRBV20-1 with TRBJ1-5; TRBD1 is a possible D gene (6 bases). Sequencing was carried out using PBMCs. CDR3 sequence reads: CSAAREGGQPQHF. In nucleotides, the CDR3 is TGCAGTGCCGCCCGAGAGGGGGGTCAGCCCCAGCATTTT.